These T cell receptor beta chains were read from a single sample in a study of technical replicates of blood from a handful of donors. The data were produced by immunoSEQ multiplex PCR, yet TCRdb's version contains in-frame clones alone and is incomplete. The table lists around 12,000 clones, roughly 80% of them singletons. The material sequenced was PBMCs. The receptors come from a human donor in good health. Both conserved end residues are part of each CDR3. A D gene is named only where the DNA matches it firmly.

V: TRBV19
D: -
J: TRBJ2-3
CDR3: CASSMGDRKADTQYF

V: TRBV6-1
D: -
J: TRBJ1-2
CDR3: CASSEGAITNYGYTF

V: TRBV5-1
D: -
J: TRBJ1-3
CDR3: CASSRDGVSGNTIYF

V: TRBV2
D: TRBD2
J: TRBJ2-1
CDR3: CASSWTSGSYNEQFF

V: TRBV29-1
D: -
J: TRBJ1-2
CDR3: CSVRQSGYTF

V: TRBV6-6
D: -
J: TRBJ1-3
CDR3: CASSYGQTSGNTIYF

V: TRBV5-1
D: -
J: TRBJ2-1
CDR3: CASSLGWGADNEQFF

V: TRBV28
D: TRBD1
J: TRBJ2-7
CDR3: CASSLLGQGSYEQYF

V: TRBV2
D: TRBD1
J: TRBJ1-1
CDR3: CASSKEWTGNTEAFF

V: TRBV5-1
D: TRBD1
J: TRBJ2-4
CDR3: CASSARTGGEDIQYF

V: TRBV5-1
D: TRBD1
J: TRBJ1-1
CDR3: CASATGGLNTEAFF

V: TRBV9
D: -
J: TRBJ1-1
CDR3: CASSVGQEPNTEAFF

V: TRBV6-5
D: TRBD1
J: TRBJ2-5
CDR3: CASSYGQGGSQYF

V: TRBV28
D: -
J: TRBJ2-1
CDR3: CASTIRGEQFF

V: TRBV29-1
D: TRBD2
J: TRBJ2-3
CDR3: CSVVLRWTSGRIGDTQYF

V: TRBV10-3
D: TRBD1
J: TRBJ2-2
CDR3: CAIGTQGVRTAGELFF

V: TRBV15
D: TRBD1
J: TRBJ1-5
CDR3: CATSRTGPHQPQHF

V: TRBV2
D: TRBD2
J: TRBJ2-1
CDR3: CASTAGTSGSNEQFF

V: TRBV6-6
D: TRBD1
J: TRBJ1-1
CDR3: CASSYSQGADTEAFF

V: TRBV6-1
D: -
J: TRBJ2-3
CDR3: CASSESGRLADTQYF

V: TRBV19
D: TRBD1
J: TRBJ2-7
CDR3: CASSETARTGWGRYEQYF

V: TRBV9
D: TRBD2
J: TRBJ2-5
CDR3: CASSPPGTTGGETQYF

V: TRBV30
D: -
J: TRBJ1-3
CDR3: CAWRKVLGGNTIYF

V: TRBV19
D: TRBD2
J: TRBJ2-5
CDR3: CASRRTSGQETQYF

V: TRBV30
D: TRBD1
J: TRBJ1-1
CDR3: CASYRGTEAFF

V: TRBV30
D: TRBD1
J: TRBJ1-1
CDR3: CAWLRSGQGGAFF

V: TRBV10-1
D: TRBD2
J: TRBJ2-1
CDR3: CASSGAGGGEQFF

V: TRBV5-6
D: TRBD1
J: TRBJ2-3
CDR3: CASRGEGAAASTDTQYF

V: TRBV6-1
D: TRBD2
J: TRBJ2-5
CDR3: CASSEVAGGEQETQYF

V: TRBV5-1
D: -
J: TRBJ1-1
CDR3: CASSFPGHTNTEAFF

V: TRBV2
D: -
J: TRBJ2-7
CDR3: CATRTDTYEQYF

V: TRBV28
D: -
J: TRBJ2-5
CDR3: CASSWGAGVGETQYF

V: TRBV4-1
D: -
J: TRBJ2-1
CDR3: CASSQDVGSYNEQFF

V: TRBV30
D: -
J: TRBJ1-5
CDR3: CAWSVRQNQPQHF

V: TRBV6-4
D: TRBD1
J: TRBJ1-1
CDR3: CASRDSDRGTEAFF

V: TRBV7-9
D: -
J: TRBJ1-4
CDR3: CASSSTGNQEKLFF

V: TRBV6-5
D: -
J: TRBJ2-4
CDR3: CASRGGRAKNIQYF

V: TRBV5-5
D: -
J: TRBJ1-3
CDR3: CASSFGEGGTGNTIYF

V: TRBV7-3
D: TRBD2
J: TRBJ2-1
CDR3: CASSLVAGGRNEQFF

V: TRBV5-1
D: -
J: TRBJ1-1
CDR3: CASSLETAFNTEAFF

V: TRBV25-1
D: TRBD2
J: TRBJ2-1
CDR3: CASSEKGLAVYNEQFF

V: TRBV7-2
D: TRBD2
J: TRBJ2-7
CDR3: CASSWGGGSDEQYF

V: TRBV28
D: TRBD1
J: TRBJ1-3
CDR3: CASTKTGVGNTIYF